The 30 T cell receptor beta chains in this list originate from one sample, sequenced in a study of blood T cell repertoires in COVID-19. Generated by immunoSEQ multiplex PCR, the TCRdb table keeps only in-frame clones and is missing some. This table holds about 300,000 clones, about 82% found once. The sample taken for sequencing was peripheral blood. The origin of the receptors is a woman aged 45-65 years with acute or convalescent COVID-19.

The genes are TRBV18 and TRBJ2-3, with D possibly TRBD1 on 6 matching bases. Germline V gene lookup returns CDR1 KGHSH and CDR2 LQKENI. V lost 6 bases to trimming and J lost 2 bases, with 21 bases between them. CDR3 length equals 17 residues. The CDR3 loop reads CASSPPPQGGFTDTQYF. The CDR3 DNA reads TGTGCCAGCTCCCCCCCACCACAGGGCGGGTTCACAGATACGCAGTATTTT.

The V and J genes are TRBV29-1 and TRBJ2-2, with D perhaps matching TRBD2 (6 bases). Trimming left V 3 bases short and J 4 bases short, with 18 bases between. The CDR3 length is 16 residues. Germline CDR1 reads SQVTM; CDR2 reads ANQGSEA. For the CDR3, the DNA is TGCAGCGTTGATATCTGGCGGGGCGCGGTCACCGGGGAGCTGTTTTTT. Encoded protein: CSVDIWRGAVTGELFF.

V is TRBV12-3 or TRBV12-4 and J is TRBJ1-2; possible D gene TRBD1, 5 bases. This CDR3 region has 13 residues. V shed 4 bases and J shed 8 bases, with 14 bases lying between them. The CDR3 protein is CASSYHDSRGYTF. CDR3 nucleotide sequence: TGTGCCAGCAGTTACCACGACAGCCGCGGCTACACCTTC.

This sequence joins TRBV27 and TRBJ1-5; 11 nucleotides match TRBD1. The length of the CDR3 is 15 residues. The V gene end was trimmed by 2 bases and the J gene end by 5 bases; junction bases not matched to a gene: 2. Germline CDR1 reads MNHEY; CDR2 reads SMNVEV (reference sequence). The CDR3 nucleotides read TGTGCCAGCAGTTTAAGGACAGGGGGCTATCAGCCCCAGCATTTT. Encoded protein: CASSLRTGGYQPQHF.

This clone showed up just a few times. The chain couples TRBV12-3 or TRBV12-4 to TRBJ1-1; D is uncertain. The CDR3 is 13 residues long. The V gene lost 3 bases and the J gene lost 1 base, with 6 bases spanning the gap. CDR3 DNA sequence: TGTGCCAGCAGTTTCGAGTCGAACACTGAAGCTTTCTTT. It translates to CASSFESNTEAFF.

The chain has TRBV7-8 and TRBJ2-5, with a weak D call TRBD2 (5 bases). Germline V gives CDR1 SGHVS, CDR2 FQNEAQ. The CDR3 contains 14 residues. The germline V and J ends were trimmed by 4 bases and 1 base, with 10 bases remaining between them. CDR3 amino acids: CASSSRAGQETQYF. Written as DNA, the CDR3 is TGTGCCAGCAGCTCGCGGGCGGGCCAAGAGACCCAGTACTTC.

The chain carries TRBV5-4 and TRBJ1-2; tentatively, D is TRBD1 (6 bases). V was cut by 4 bases and J by 1 base, with 11 bases left in between. The CDR3 loop spans 14 amino acids. Germline values: CDR1 SGHNT, CDR2 YYREEE (reference sequence). CDR3 protein: CASSQRGSNYGYTF. The CDR3 region has the DNA TGTGCCAGCAGCCAGAGGGGGAGTAACTATGGCTACACCTTC.

As DNA, the CDR3 is TGTGCCAGTACCCCTACCCCGGGGAGACATTCACCCCTCCACTTT. Encoded protein: CASTPTPGRHSPLHF. The chain joins TRBV19 to TRBJ1-6; D gene ambiguous. Trimming stripped 7 bases from V and 8 bases from J, with 18 bases between. CDR1 and CDR2 from the germline V gene are LNHDA and SQIVND (reference sequence). The CDR3 spans 15 residues.

The rearrangement joins TRBV7-2 to TRBJ2-3; D might be TRBD2 (5 bases). The germline gives CDR1 SGHTA, CDR2 FQGNSA. The CDR3 runs 12 residues. V was cut by 4 bases and J by 8 bases, with 10 bases left in between. CDR3 residues: CASSSVRGTQYF. The CDR3 DNA sequence: TGTGCCAGCAGCTCGGTCCGGGGTACGCAGTATTTT.

This clone was observed a handful of times. The J gene is TRBJ1-2, the V gene TRBV2; 8 bases match TRBD1. This CDR3 region has 13 residues. Germline V gene sequence: CDR1 SNHLY, CDR2 FYNNEI. V dropped 6 bases and J dropped 8; count of bases not matched to a gene: 8. The CDR3 sequence: CASRSDRERGYTF. CDR3 nucleotide sequence: TGTGCCAGCAGATCGGACAGGGAGAGGGGCTACACCTTC.

The chain employs TRBV6-2 or TRBV6-3 and TRBJ1-1; D is unclear. Trimming left V 5 bases short and J 4 bases short, with 11 bases between. Germline V CDR1 and CDR2: MNHEY, SVGEGT. This CDR3 has 13 amino acids. Here the CDR3 reads CASSLRLITEAFF. The CDR3 nucleotides are TGTGCCAGCAGTCTACGACTGATCACTGAAGCTTTCTTT.

This chain links TRBV6-5 with TRBJ2-3; 8 positions match TRBD1. The germline gives CDR1 MNHEY, CDR2 SVGAGI. V was clipped by 0 bases and J by 5 bases; unmatched bases: 4. The CDR3 is 15 residues long. The CDR3, as DNA: TGTGCCAGCAGTTACTCTTCACAGGGGGGAGATACGCAGTATTTT. Amino acid sequence: CASSYSSQGGDTQYF.

The chain carries TRBV5-1 and TRBJ1-2; 7 bases align to TRBD1. V lost 0 bases to trimming and J lost 3 bases; unmatched junction nucleotides: 5. Germline CDR1 and CDR2: SGHRS and YFSETQ. This CDR3 contains 15 residues. Here the CDR3 reads CASSLASGGDYGYTF. CDR3 bases: TGCGCCAGCAGCTTGGCCTCAGGGGGAGACTATGGCTACACCTTC.

This chain joins TRBV18 and TRBJ1-5; 7 bases agree with TRBD1. This CDR3 comprises 14 residues. V shed 1 base and J 7 bases; nucleotides not matched to a gene: 4. Germline V gene sequence: CDR1 KGHSH, CDR2 LQKENI. The CDR3 bases are TGTGCCAGCTCACCACAGGGGGCGAACCAGCCCCAGCATTTT. This gives the protein CASSPQGANQPQHF.

This sequence joins TRBV6-6 and TRBJ2-7, with D possibly TRBD2 on 6 matching bases. Trimming removed 0 bases at V and 4 bases at J, with 13 bases between. CDR3 length: 15 residues. Germline assignment: CDR1 MNHNY and CDR2 SVGAGI (reference sequence). The CDR3 bases are TGTGCCAGCAGTTACTCGCAGAACCGGGGGTACGAGCAGTACTTC. Protein sequence: CASSYSQNRGYEQYF.

V usage is TRBV28 and J usage is TRBJ1-2, with 7 bases fitting TRBD1. The CDR3 has 15 residues. V lost 0 bases to trimming and J lost 4 bases; unmatched junction nucleotides: 5. CDR1 MDHEN and CDR2 SYDVKM come from the germline V gene. CDR3 in amino acids: CASSLWRQGGYGYTF. Here the CDR3 DNA reads TGTGCCAGCAGTTTATGGCGGCAGGGGGGCTATGGCTACACCTTC.

The chain joins TRBV3-1 (or the pseudogene TRBV3-2) to TRBJ2-2; TRBD2 aligns across 8 bases. This CDR3 has 15 residues. The J segment lost 1 base and the V segment lost 2 bases, leaving 0 bases of the junction unmatched. Germline V gene data show CDR1 as LGHDT and CDR2 as YNNKEL (reference sequence). The CDR3 nucleotides are TGTGCCAGCAGCCAAAGCGGGGGGAACACCGGGGAGCTGTTTTTT. This encodes CASSQSGGNTGELFF.

The V gene is TRBV7-2, the J gene TRBJ2-5, with 8 bases matching TRBD2. This CDR3 is built from 17 residues. The germline CDR1 and CDR2 sequences are SGHTA and FQGNSA. With V trimmed by 1 base and J by 4 bases, 11 bases remained unmatched. The CDR3 protein is CASSLVSAGGLSETQYF. Written as DNA, the CDR3 is TGTGCCAGCAGCTTAGTTTCGGCGGGAGGTTTATCAGAGACCCAGTACTTC.

This chain joins TRBV5-1 and TRBJ2-2, with 10 bases matching TRBD2. CDR1 is SGHRS, CDR2 YFSETQ, per germline. This CDR3 contains 16 residues. The trim removed 4 bases at V and 2 bases at J, leaving 5 bases unmatched. The CDR3 nucleotides are TGCGCCAGCAGCCTTGGGACTAGCGCTAACACCGGGGAGCTGTTTTTT. Translated: CASSLGTSANTGELFF.

This clone was observed once. The rearrangement uses TRBV6-5 and TRBJ2-7; D unclear. This CDR3 is built from 14 residues. The germline gives CDR1 MNHEY, CDR2 SVGAGI. Trimming took 5 bases from V and 0 from J, leaving 11 bases between them. The CDR3 protein is CASSQRFSSYEQYF. CDR3 DNA sequence: TGTGCCAGCAGTCAGAGGTTCTCCTCCTACGAGCAGTACTTC.

The J gene is TRBJ2-7, the V gene TRBV15, with TRBD2 as a possible D gene (6 bases). Germline lookup yields CDR1 LNHNV and CDR2 YYDKDF (reference sequence). The CDR3 is 13 amino acids. V lost 6 bases to trimming and J lost 2 bases, with 11 bases between them. The CDR3 sequence is CATSRGLAYEQYF. The CDR3 DNA is TGTGCCACCAGTAGGGGACTGGCCTACGAGCAGTACTTC.

The chain links TRBV27 to TRBJ2-7; 9 positions agree with TRBD1. CDR1 is MNHEY and CDR2 is SMNVEV in the germline V gene (reference sequence). This CDR3 comprises 15 residues. V lost 2 bases and J lost 2; bases outside the gene matches: 4. CDR3 protein: CASSLATGGTYEQYF. The CDR3, as DNA: TGTGCCAGCAGTTTAGCGACAGGGGGTACCTACGAGCAGTACTTC.

The chain combines TRBV5-1 with TRBJ2-1, with TRBD2 matching 7 bases. The germline V gene encodes CDR1 SGHRS and CDR2 YFSETQ. The length of the CDR3 is 11 residues. With V trimmed by 6 bases and J by 7 bases, 1 base remained unmatched. The CDR3 here is CASIGGNEQFF. CDR3 DNA sequence: TGCGCCAGCATCGGGGGGAATGAGCAGTTCTTC.

The rearrangement uses TRBV24-1 and TRBJ1-2; unclear D gene. The CDR3 sequence is 14 residues long. CDR1 is KGHDR and CDR2 is SFDVKD in the germline V gene. Trimming cost V 4 bases and J 6 bases, with 14 bases left between them. CDR3 sequence reads: CATSDPGGINGYTF. CDR3 in DNA: TGTGCCACCAGTGACCCCGGAGGGATTAATGGCTACACCTTC.

The J gene is TRBJ1-5, the V gene TRBV7-8, with a possible D match to TRBD1 (5 bases). The V and J ends lost 2 bases and 0 bases respectively, with 14 bases between them. CDR1 is SGHVS and CDR2 is FQNEAQ in the germline V gene. The CDR3 is made up of 17 amino acids. This CDR3 is CASSLKRQFNSNQPQHF. CDR3 coding DNA: TGTGCCAGCAGCTTAAAACGACAGTTCAATAGCAATCAGCCCCAGCATTTT.

A single count supports this clone. The chain has TRBV7-8 and TRBJ1-6; tentative D call: TRBD1 (6 bases). This CDR3 has 15 amino acids. Germline values: CDR1 SGHVS, CDR2 FQNEAQ. Between the trimmed V and J ends, which lost 0 bases and 10 bases, there was a span of 13 bases. DNA of the CDR3: TGTGCCAGCAGCTTAGCCAGACAGGAGCAATCACCCCTCCACTTT. It specifies CASSLARQEQSPLHF. Looking up the rest from reference TRBV7-8 and TRBJ1-6 gives the full variable domain: GAGVSQSPRYKVAKRGQDVALRCDPISGHVSLFWYQQALGQGPEFLTYFQNEAQLDKSGLPSDRFFAERPEGSVSTLKIQRTQQEDSAVYLCASSLARQEQSPLHFGNGTRLTVT.

The chain is built from TRBV20-1 and TRBJ2-5; 7 bases agree with TRBD2. Losses at the gene ends were 5 bases for V and 0 bases for J; bases not matched to a gene: 6. CDR3 length: 14 amino acids. Germline CDR1 is DFQATT and CDR2 is SNEGSKA (reference sequence). The CDR3 sequence: CSARDGLDQETQYF. The CDR3, as DNA: TGCAGTGCTCGTGACGGACTAGACCAAGAGACCCAGTACTTC.

The chain has TRBV4-1 and TRBJ2-5; 11 positions match TRBD1. The CDR3 runs 15 residues. V was clipped by 5 bases and J by 4 bases; unmatched bases: 6. Germline values: CDR1 MGHRA, CDR2 YSYEKL. The CDR3 reads CASSDRDRGSETQYF. The CDR3 DNA reads TGCGCCAGCAGCGACCGGGACAGGGGGTCAGAGACCCAGTACTTC.

The J gene is TRBJ1-3, the V gene TRBV4-3, with D uncertain. Trimming cost V 4 bases and J 5 bases, with 9 bases left between them. CDR3 size: 13 residues. Germline loops: CDR1 LGHNA, CDR2 YSLEER. The CDR3 spells CASSRSERNTIYF. CDR3 nucleotides: TGCGCCAGCAGCCGATCTGAGCGAAACACCATATATTTT.

This chain links TRBV7-9 with TRBJ2-1, with 14 bases lining up with TRBD2. Trimming cost V 6 bases and J 7 bases; bases outside gene matches: 5. Germline V gives CDR1 SEHNR, CDR2 FQNEAQ (reference sequence). The CDR3 has 15 residues. The CDR3 sequence is CASRHGTSGRNEQFF. CDR3 DNA sequence: TGTGCCAGCAGGCATGGGACTAGCGGGAGAAATGAGCAGTTCTTC.